Described below is a single T cell receptor (beta chain) sequence and its context. Its antigen has not been determined. One base away there is no much larger clone; base qualities are not given. The CDR3, from cysteine to phenylalanine, totals 20 residues. The only DNA kept is the CDR3, 60 bases in frame from the first base. For this chain, trimming is 5 bases at the V end and 3 bases at the J end, and the number of junction bases without a gene match is 13. For CDR1 and CDR2, the germline V gene lists SGHVS and FNYEAQ. Donors were a few dozen systemically healthy Caucasian individuals from Russia aged 6 to 90 years. Each donor gave 9 to 10 milliliters of peripheral blood, collected into EDTA-treated Vacutainer tubes. Ficoll-Paque density-gradient centrifugation was used to isolate PBMCs, with at least 6.5 million per sample. Trizol reagent was used to extract total RNA from PBMCs, with at least 5 micrograms per sample. For every donor, an aliquot of PBMCs went through flow cytometry to measure the percentages of naive CD45RAhigh/CD27high T cells.

This sample is part of a study of blood T cells in healthy people across ages (dated by TCRdb to 2013 to 2016). At the level of the whole study: Template switching captured roughly one uniquely barcoded TCR beta cDNA molecule per two T cells in model experiments. Donors of different ages were randomly distributed across sequencing lanes to avoid experimental bias. The donors were divided into four age groups: young (average around 15 years), middle-aged (almost 40), aged (about 60) and long-lived (roughly 82). Using the same blood draw, the study looked at two additional independent replicas of 1 million unique cDNA reads for two donors, one aged 18 to 30 and the other aged 80 or older. The study measured age-related changes in TCR beta repertoire diversity using deep sequencing normalized with unique cDNA molecular identifiers.

The paper's findings and limits, for the study overall: Compared with the aged group, more naive CD4+ T cells, fewer expanded clones and increased TCR diversity were shown by the long-lived group, suggesting age selection. There was a strong correlation between observed TCR beta diversity and the percentage of naive T cells measured by flow cytometry. Donor CMV infection status was unknown, potentially confounding age-related changes in expanded clonotypes. Since profiling was done on bulk unsorted PBMCs, naive and antigen-experienced compartments could not be conclusively compared. Estimates of total diversity based on one million sequenced T cells were considered lower bounds and underestimates. As age increased, observed TCR beta diversity per million T cells dropped in a roughly linear way, and a significant reduction was already evident by age about 40.

Receptor libraries were prepared by 5' RACE. TCRdb shows the sequencer as Illumina HiSeq 2500. The second PCR ran for about 7 to 11 cycles and used a J-beta primer mix along with a sample-barcoded 5' primer. A unique molecular identifier was introduced onto each TCR beta cDNA molecule by a template-switch 5' adaptor carrying 12 random nucleotides. Each sample yielded at least 2.5 million CDR3-containing paired-end reads. First-strand cDNA synthesis was performed from all RNA using the Mint cDNA synthesis kit, with priming by a TRBC-specific oligonucleotide. Following uracil-DNA glycosylase treatment, a first 18-cycle PCR with universal primers M1SS and BC2_uni_R was performed on all cDNA. The authors' pipeline ran thus. Normalization of each sample was performed by random selection of 1 million high-quality reads, each carrying a distinct molecular identifier. Instead of being binned into consensus sequences, reads that shared molecular identifiers were thrown out. MiTCR, set to a Q25 quality threshold and the strictest error-elimination algorithm, was used for CDR3 identification, clonotype clustering and error correction. Lower-bound total TCR beta diversity was estimated with a nonparametric unseen species model using Euler transformation. TCRdb itself trimmed the public reads at Q25 with fastp, ran MiXCR and retained productive beta chains. Under each unique CDR3 protein, matching rows form one entry showing the most common genes and DNA. Clone size and V and J calls follow TCRdb, not the original study. This sample lists about 1.8 million distinct CDR3 sequences; around half were detected once. The ten largest clonotypes hold around 2.1% of the sample.

Sequencing was done on a sample of blood. This sequence uses TRBV7-6 and TRBJ2-1, with 16 bases in between that match TRBD2. The source of this sequence is a woman in her 40s in good health. The CDR3 region has the sequence CASSAAPGTSGGGSYNEQFF. The sequenced DNA: TGTGCCAGCAGCGCGGCCCCGGGGACTAGCGGGGGGGGTAGCTACAATGAGCAGTTCTTC.